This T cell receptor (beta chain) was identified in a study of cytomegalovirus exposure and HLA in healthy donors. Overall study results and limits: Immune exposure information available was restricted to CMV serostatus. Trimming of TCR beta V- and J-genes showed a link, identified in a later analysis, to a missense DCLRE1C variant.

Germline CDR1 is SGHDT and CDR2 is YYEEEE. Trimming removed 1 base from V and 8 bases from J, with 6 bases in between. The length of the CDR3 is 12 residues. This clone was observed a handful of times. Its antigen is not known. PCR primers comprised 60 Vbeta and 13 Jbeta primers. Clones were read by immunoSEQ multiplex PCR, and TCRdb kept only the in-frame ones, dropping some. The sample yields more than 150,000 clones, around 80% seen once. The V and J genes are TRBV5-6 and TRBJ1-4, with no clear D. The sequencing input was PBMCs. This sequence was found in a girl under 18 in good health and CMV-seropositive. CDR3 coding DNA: TGTGCCAGCAGCTTGACAGAAGAAAAACTGTTTTTT. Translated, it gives CASSLTEEKLFF.